The clone carrying this TCR beta chain was counted between two and nine times. Its cognate antigen is unknown. These data come from a study of T cell responses to AZD1222 COVID-19 vaccine. General study points: Reportedly, close to half of spike-specific TCRs are directed against unmutated variant regions.

V gave up 0 bases and J gave up 5 bases; unmatched junction bases: 8. Germline CDR1 and CDR2: SGHNT and YYREEE (reference sequence). The CDR3 runs to 16 residues. Measured with immunoSEQ multiplex PCR; TCRdb has only the in-frame clones, and not every one. The sample holds 120,000 to 150,000 clones, around 90% seen once. This TCR was sampled from an adult who received the AZD1222 COVID-19 vaccine. The genes are TRBV5-4 and TRBJ2-5, with 9 bases fitting TRBD2. Sequences were derived from peripheral blood, sampled 28 days after the second AZD1222 dose. The CDR3 nucleotides read TGTGCCAGCAGCTTGGCCGTGGCGGGAGGGAGGGAGACCCAGTACTTC. Its protein product is CASSLAVAGGRETQYF.